The source of this T cell receptor (beta chain) is a study of CD8 T cells in ankylosing spondylitis listed by TCRdb under 2017. Some background on the complete study: To find TCR variants linked to disease, the study profiled T cell receptor beta repertoires in ankylosing spondylitis patients and healthy donors. The whole study cohort included 85 to 120 healthy donors and around 25 ankylosing spondylitis patients. Peripheral blood was sampled, and synovial fluid was also collected from ankylosing spondylitis patients.

Counted from cysteine to phenylalanine, this CDR3 has 12 amino acids. Only the CDR3 DNA stays, 36 bases, in frame from base 1. The germline V gene (reference sequence) specifies DFQATT as CDR1 and SNEGSKA as CDR2. Trimming costs V 6 bases and J 2 bases, and their ends lie 11 bases apart. This clonotype was seen repeatedly, ten times or more. The clone's antigen remains unknown. Base quality data are lacking; no much larger clone is found one base away. The sample was run on an Illumina HiSeq 2500. Quantitative 5'-RACE with molecular barcodes was the method used to prepare the TCR beta libraries. Per the source publication's procedure: A new computational method, built on a probabilistic model of VDJ rearrangement, was used to identify disease-linked TCR variants. TCRdb reworked the public reads: Q25 trimming with fastp, MiXCR clone assembly, productive beta chains retained. One record per CDR3 amino acid sequence lists the most common genes and DNA. It is TCRdb's table, rather than the study itself, that gives the V and J calls and clone size. A total of 250,000 or so distinct CDR3 sequences appear in this sample, roughly a quarter of them only once. Approximately 0.61% of the sample is taken by the ten largest.

Findings and caveats that apply to the study as a whole: The disease-linked clones were reported to be significantly enriched in matched synovial fluid samples from ankylosing spondylitis patients. Some of the motif variants had been reported before in the synovial fluid and blood of reactive arthritis patients, a finding that suggests common disease-initiation mechanisms. In peripheral blood, the disease-linked clones were found at relatively low frequencies and had a CD8+ phenotype. Blood from ankylosing spondylitis patients appeared to be characterized by a TCR beta motif made up of under ten highly homologous amino acid variants.

The TCR originated in a male donor with ankylosing spondylitis or in good health (not recorded which). The sequencing sample was made of blood, either unsorted or a sorted T cell fraction (not recorded which). The rearranged segments are TRBV20-1 and TRBJ2-7; the D region may be TRBD1 or TRBD2, each matching 5 bases equally. The CDR3 amino acid sequence is: CSAAGDPYEQYF. Read as DNA, the sequence is TGCAGTGCCGCCGGGGACCCCTACGAGCAGTACTTC.